This T cell receptor beta chain stems from a study of T cell repertoires in cytomegalovirus infection (dated by TCRdb to the late 2010s). Notes on the research overall: The peptide stimulations were aimed at well-studied HLA-B-restricted epitopes as well as recently identified HLA-C-restricted CMV epitopes, whose presentation resists viral immunomodulation. Because public TCR beta signatures pointed to carriage of CMV infection together with the matching HLA type, the HLA type of each donor mattered for the analysis. Here is what the overall study found, with its caveats: The ex vivo response was dominated by HLA-C-restricted CMV-specific TCR beta clonotypes, which also provided the single most frequent clonotype in two of eight donors. Cumulative frequency of public TCR beta family members discriminated carriers of CMV infection plus the relevant HLA type in this cohort and an independent 352-donor cohort.

Sequencing relied on an Illumina HiSeq 1500. Starting from the raw public reads, TCRdb applied fastp trimming at Q25, assembled clones with MiXCR and retained in-frame beta chains. Rows with one shared CDR3 protein collapse into an entry with the most common genes and DNA. The sample table lists fewer than 850,000 distinct CDR3 sequences, 25% to 30% of them with a count of one. Together, the top ten hold under 15% of the sample. CDR1 and CDR2 are read off the germline V gene as SGHVS and FNYEAQ. V and J are truncated by 5 bases and 12 bases respectively, leaving an intervening sequence of 26 bases. Taken from cysteine to phenylalanine, the CDR3 has 15 residues. The entry retains the CDR3 DNA only, 45 bases that are in frame from base 1. A remark on this clonotype: Its antigen specificity is not known. Since a much larger clone is just one base distant, this may be a read error.

The treatment or condition label, read with the paper, signifies: in vitro stimulation with specific CMV peptide epitopes to enrich CMV-specific T cells. The sequence came from a human donor in good health (CMV status not recorded). Some clones in this sample may be carry-over from other donors' samples. The chain links TRBV7-6 with TRBJ2-7, with a tentative D gene TRBD1 over 6 matching bases. The sequencing used cultured CD8+ T cells from PBMCs, collected from culture after CMV antigen stimulation. The encoded CDR3 is CASSRPEPHPLGGYF. The bases are TGTGCCAGCAGCCGTCCTGAACCGCACCCCCTAGGGGGGTACTTC.